A selection of T cell receptor beta chains follows, all from one sample in a study of blood T cell repertoires in COVID-19. Profiling relied on immunoSEQ multiplex PCR, and the TCRdb table lists in-frame clones only, not all of them. The sample lists over 200,000 clones, around 80% occurring once. The specimen sequenced was peripheral blood. These receptors came from a woman between 40 and 55 years old with acute or convalescent COVID-19. The CDR3 runs from the conserved cysteine through the conserved F or W. D genes are given only for firm matches. Only part of the rows carry a size: once, few, many, or a class if the clone is expanded.

v_call: TRBV28; j_call: TRBJ1-2; d_call: NA; cdr3_length: 17; clone_size: NA; cdr3_nt: TGTGCCAGCAGTCCATACCGCCGCGATAATGTTAACTATGGCTACACCTTC; cdr3_aa: CASSPYRRDNVNYGYTF
v_call: TRBV30; j_call: TRBJ1-2; d_call: TRBD1; cdr3_length: 15; clone_size: NA; cdr3_nt: TGTGCCTGGAGTGTACGTCTCGGGACAGGTGGTGGCTACACCTTC; cdr3_aa: CAWSVRLGTGGGYTF
v_call: TRBV5-1; j_call: TRBJ2-7; d_call: TRBD2; cdr3_length: 15; clone_size: NA; cdr3_nt: TGCGCCAGCAGCTTGGAAACGCGGGGGGACTACGAGCAGTACTTC; cdr3_aa: CASSLETRGDYEQYF
v_call: TRBV6-6; j_call: TRBJ2-7; d_call: NA; cdr3_length: 13; clone_size: NA; cdr3_nt: TGTGCCAGCAGTTTTTCGGGAGTCTACGAGCAGTACTTC; cdr3_aa: CASSFSGVYEQYF
v_call: TRBV15; j_call: TRBJ1-5; d_call: NA; cdr3_length: 13; clone_size: NA; cdr3_nt: TGTGCCACCAGCGGAACCAGGCATCAGCCCCAGCATTTT; cdr3_aa: CATSGTRHQPQHF
v_call: TRBV4-2; j_call: TRBJ2-3; d_call: TRBD2; cdr3_length: 21; clone_size: NA; cdr3_nt: TGTGCCAGCAGCCAAGATCTTTACGGGACTAGCGGGACCACTAGCACAGATACGCAGTATTTT; cdr3_aa: CASSQDLYGTSGTTSTDTQYF
v_call: TRBV30; j_call: TRBJ1-3; d_call: NA; cdr3_length: 12; clone_size: once; cdr3_nt: TGTGCCTGGGACAGACGGGGAAACACCATATATTTT; cdr3_aa: CAWDRRGNTIYF
v_call: TRBV19; j_call: TRBJ2-3; d_call: TRBD2; cdr3_length: 17; clone_size: few; cdr3_nt: TGTGCCAGTAGTATAGGGAGCCTAGCGGTAAGCACAGATACGCAGTATTTT; cdr3_aa: CASSIGSLAVSTDTQYF
v_call: TRBV25-1; j_call: TRBJ2-3; d_call: TRBD2; cdr3_length: 16; clone_size: NA; cdr3_nt: TGTGCCTCTAGTGGCGGACTAGCGGGATACACAGATACGCAGTATTTT; cdr3_aa: CASSGGLAGYTDTQYF
v_call: TRBV3-1/TRBV3-2; j_call: TRBJ2-1; d_call: TRBD2; cdr3_length: 16; clone_size: NA; cdr3_nt: TGTGCCAGCAGCGTACTAGCGGGGGGGTCCTACAATGAGCAGTTCTTC; cdr3_aa: CASSVLAGGSYNEQFF
v_call: TRBV19; j_call: TRBJ1-1; d_call: NA; cdr3_length: 14; clone_size: NA; cdr3_nt: TGTGCCAGTAGTGGGCAGGGAAGGAACACTGAAGCTTTCTTT; cdr3_aa: CASSGQGRNTEAFF
v_call: TRBV7-9; j_call: TRBJ2-1; d_call: NA; cdr3_length: 16; clone_size: NA; cdr3_nt: TGTGCCAGCAGCTCCAAGACTAGGGCCCTATACAATGAGCAGTTCTTC; cdr3_aa: CASSSKTRALYNEQFF
v_call: TRBV5-1; j_call: TRBJ2-7; d_call: TRBD1; cdr3_length: 16; clone_size: few; cdr3_nt: TGCGCCAGCAGCTTGGAAGGGGGCTCAGTGGGGTACGAGCAGTACTTC; cdr3_aa: CASSLEGGSVGYEQYF
v_call: TRBV21-1; j_call: TRBJ2-7; d_call: NA; cdr3_length: 14; clone_size: NA; cdr3_nt: TGTGCCAGCAGCCGGGACAGCGCCTCTTACGAGCAGTACTTC; cdr3_aa: CASSRDSASYEQYF
v_call: TRBV5-4; j_call: TRBJ1-5; d_call: NA; cdr3_length: 14; clone_size: NA; cdr3_nt: TGTGCCAGCAGCTTGGGGGGCAGGAATCAGCCCCAGCATTTT; cdr3_aa: CASSLGGRNQPQHF
v_call: TRBV6-1; j_call: TRBJ2-1; d_call: NA; cdr3_length: 17; clone_size: NA; cdr3_nt: TGTGCCAGCAGTGTTTTACAGCCCTTTAGCTCCTACAATGAGCAGTTCTTC; cdr3_aa: CASSVLQPFSSYNEQFF
v_call: TRBV5-1; j_call: TRBJ2-2; d_call: TRBD1; cdr3_length: 16; clone_size: NA; cdr3_nt: TGCGCCAGCTTTCCTCCGGGACAGTCGAACACCGGGGAGCTGTTTTTT; cdr3_aa: CASFPPGQSNTGELFF
v_call: TRBV6-5; j_call: TRBJ1-5; d_call: NA; cdr3_length: 14; clone_size: NA; cdr3_nt: TGTGCCAGCAGTCTGACAGGATTCAGTCAGCCCCAGCATTTT; cdr3_aa: CASSLTGFSQPQHF
v_call: TRBV4-1; j_call: TRBJ2-1; d_call: TRBD2; cdr3_length: 21; clone_size: NA; cdr3_nt: TGCGCCAGCAGCCACCGCACCGATGCCTCGACTAGCAGGAGCTCCTACAATGAGCAGTTCTTC; cdr3_aa: CASSHRTDASTSRSSYNEQFF
v_call: TRBV19; j_call: TRBJ1-5; d_call: NA; cdr3_length: 15; clone_size: NA; cdr3_nt: TGTGCCAGTAGTGACACAGGCAATAGCAATCAGCCCCAGCATTTT; cdr3_aa: CASSDTGNSNQPQHF
v_call: TRBV7-9; j_call: TRBJ2-7; d_call: NA; cdr3_length: 15; clone_size: NA; cdr3_nt: TGTGCCAGCAGCTTATGGTCAGGGGCGAACTACGAGCAGTACTTC; cdr3_aa: CASSLWSGANYEQYF
v_call: TRBV4-3; j_call: TRBJ2-2; d_call: NA; cdr3_length: 16; clone_size: NA; cdr3_nt: TGCGCCAGCAGCCAAGATTCCGGGAGAGAGACCGGGGAGCTGTTTTTT; cdr3_aa: CASSQDSGRETGELFF
v_call: TRBV29-1; j_call: TRBJ1-1; d_call: TRBD1; cdr3_length: 13; clone_size: NA; cdr3_nt: TGCAGCGCTGGACAGGGTTGGGACACTGAAGCTTTCTTT; cdr3_aa: CSAGQGWDTEAFF
v_call: TRBV10-2; j_call: TRBJ1-3; d_call: NA; cdr3_length: 15; clone_size: few; cdr3_nt: TGCGCCAGCAGCGGTCCAGAGAGAGCGGGAAACACCATATATTTT; cdr3_aa: CASSGPERAGNTIYF
v_call: TRBV7-2; j_call: TRBJ1-6; d_call: NA; cdr3_length: 15; clone_size: NA; cdr3_nt: TGTGCCAGCAGCTTAGCCAGCTCGGGAGGTTCACCCCTCCACTTT; cdr3_aa: CASSLASSGGSPLHF
v_call: TRBV6-1; j_call: TRBJ1-3; d_call: TRBD1; cdr3_length: 18; clone_size: NA; cdr3_nt: TGTGCCAGCAGTGATGGGACAGGGGTCTATCCCTCTGGAAACACCATATATTTT; cdr3_aa: CASSDGTGVYPSGNTIYF
v_call: TRBV11-3; j_call: TRBJ2-7; d_call: TRBD1; cdr3_length: 15; clone_size: NA; cdr3_nt: TGTGCCAGCAGCGCCGGACAGGGGGGATCCTACGAGCAGTACTTC; cdr3_aa: CASSAGQGGSYEQYF
v_call: TRBV2; j_call: TRBJ2-5; d_call: TRBD2; cdr3_length: 15; clone_size: NA; cdr3_nt: TGTGCCAGCAGTTCGGCGGGAGTAAGGCAAGAGACCCAGTACTTC; cdr3_aa: CASSSAGVRQETQYF
v_call: TRBV9; j_call: TRBJ2-3; d_call: NA; cdr3_length: 13; clone_size: NA; cdr3_nt: TGTGCCAGCAGCGTAGGGCACCCAGATACGCAGTATTTT; cdr3_aa: CASSVGHPDTQYF
v_call: TRBV6-5; j_call: TRBJ1-5; d_call: TRBD1; cdr3_length: 13; clone_size: NA; cdr3_nt: TGTGCCAGTACCCACAGGGGCAGGCAGCCCCAGCATTTT; cdr3_aa: CASTHRGRQPQHF
v_call: TRBV7-2; j_call: TRBJ2-3; d_call: NA; cdr3_length: 13; clone_size: NA; cdr3_nt: TGTGCCAGCAGCTTAGGAGGCCAAGATACGCAGTATTTT; cdr3_aa: CASSLGGQDTQYF
v_call: TRBV19; j_call: TRBJ2-7; d_call: TRBD2; cdr3_length: 14; clone_size: NA; cdr3_nt: TGTGCCAGTGGGACTAGCGCAAGCTCCTACGAGCAGTACTTC; cdr3_aa: CASGTSASSYEQYF
v_call: TRBV18; j_call: TRBJ2-7; d_call: TRBD1; cdr3_length: 14; clone_size: once; cdr3_nt: TGTGCCAGCTCATCGGGACAGGGCACCTACGAGCAGTACTTC; cdr3_aa: CASSSGQGTYEQYF
v_call: TRBV25-1; j_call: TRBJ1-3; d_call: NA; cdr3_length: 12; clone_size: NA; cdr3_nt: TGTGCCAGCAGTGAAAACAGAGCCACCATATATTTT; cdr3_aa: CASSENRATIYF
v_call: TRBV9; j_call: TRBJ2-1; d_call: TRBD2; cdr3_length: 16; clone_size: once; cdr3_nt: TGTGCCAGCAGCTTATTAGCGGGGGGGCCTGTTAATGAGCAGTTCTTC; cdr3_aa: CASSLLAGGPVNEQFF
v_call: TRBV27; j_call: TRBJ2-7; d_call: TRBD1; cdr3_length: 14; clone_size: NA; cdr3_nt: TGTGCCAGCAGCATCCGGGACAGGGGGTTTGAGCAGTACTTC; cdr3_aa: CASSIRDRGFEQYF
v_call: TRBV6-4; j_call: TRBJ2-3; d_call: TRBD2; cdr3_length: 20; clone_size: NA; cdr3_nt: TGTGCCAGCAGTGACCGGACAACTAGCGGGGGGGCGCTCGGCACAGATACGCAGTATTTT; cdr3_aa: CASSDRTTSGGALGTDTQYF
v_call: TRBV4-1; j_call: TRBJ2-3; d_call: TRBD1; cdr3_length: 14; clone_size: NA; cdr3_nt: TGCGCCAGCAGCCGGACAGGGGGAGATGATACGCAGTATTTT; cdr3_aa: CASSRTGGDDTQYF
v_call: TRBV6-6; j_call: TRBJ1-6; d_call: TRBD1; cdr3_length: 16; clone_size: few; cdr3_nt: TGTGCCAGCAGTTCAAGGACAGGGGGTTATAATTCACCCCTCCACTTT; cdr3_aa: CASSSRTGGYNSPLHF
v_call: TRBV10-3; j_call: TRBJ2-3; d_call: NA; cdr3_length: 15; clone_size: NA; cdr3_nt: TGTGCCATCAGTGGTGGAGGCCTCAGCACAGATACGCAGTATTTT; cdr3_aa: CAISGGGLSTDTQYF
v_call: TRBV24-1; j_call: TRBJ2-1; d_call: NA; cdr3_length: 15; clone_size: NA; cdr3_nt: TGTGCCACCAGTGATGGACTCTATACAAACAATGAGCAGTTCTTC; cdr3_aa: CATSDGLYTNNEQFF
v_call: TRBV6-5; j_call: TRBJ2-7; d_call: NA; cdr3_length: 13; clone_size: once; cdr3_nt: TGTGCCAGCAGTTACGGATCAGGCTACGAGCAGTACTTC; cdr3_aa: CASSYGSGYEQYF
v_call: TRBV6-5; j_call: TRBJ1-3; d_call: NA; cdr3_length: 13; clone_size: NA; cdr3_nt: TGTGCCAGCAGGCCCGGAGCTGGAAACACCATATATTTT; cdr3_aa: CASRPGAGNTIYF
v_call: TRBV10-1; j_call: TRBJ2-7; d_call: NA; cdr3_length: 14; clone_size: NA; cdr3_nt: TGCGCCAGCAGTGACCCCCGGGAGCCCTACGAGCAGTACTTC; cdr3_aa: CASSDPREPYEQYF
v_call: TRBV2; j_call: TRBJ1-6; d_call: TRBD1; cdr3_length: 16; clone_size: NA; cdr3_nt: TGTGCCAGCCTTCGACAGGGTTCCCCTTATAATTCACCCCTCCACTTT; cdr3_aa: CASLRQGSPYNSPLHF
v_call: TRBV6-2/TRBV6-3; j_call: TRBJ1-5; d_call: NA; cdr3_length: 15; clone_size: NA; cdr3_nt: TGTGCCAGCAGCCAACAGGTTTTTGGCAATCAGCCCCAGCATTTT; cdr3_aa: CASSQQVFGNQPQHF
v_call: TRBV6-6; j_call: TRBJ2-1; d_call: NA; cdr3_length: 19; clone_size: NA; cdr3_nt: TGTGCCAGCAGTCCCCGGGGGACAGATCTAGTTTACTCCTACAATGAGCAGTTCTTC; cdr3_aa: CASSPRGTDLVYSYNEQFF
v_call: TRBV7-2; j_call: TRBJ2-3; d_call: TRBD2; cdr3_length: 18; clone_size: NA; cdr3_nt: TGTGCCAGCAGCTTAGCGCCGGGCGGGAGGGCATGGCCAGATACGCAGTATTTT; cdr3_aa: CASSLAPGGRAWPDTQYF
v_call: TRBV6-2/TRBV6-3; j_call: TRBJ2-1; d_call: NA; cdr3_length: 14; clone_size: NA; cdr3_nt: TGTGCCAGCAGTACCATTGGCAGGGGCAATGAGCAGTTCTTC; cdr3_aa: CASSTIGRGNEQFF
v_call: TRBV6-2/TRBV6-3; j_call: TRBJ2-1; d_call: TRBD2; cdr3_length: 15; clone_size: once; cdr3_nt: TGTGCCAGCAGTTATCGAGCGGGAGGAGTCAATGAGCAGTTCTTC; cdr3_aa: CASSYRAGGVNEQFF
v_call: TRBV6-2/TRBV6-3; j_call: TRBJ2-2; d_call: TRBD1; cdr3_length: 16; clone_size: NA; cdr3_nt: TGTGCCAGCAGTTACTTCGGACAGGGACGTGGCGGGGAGCTGTTTTTT; cdr3_aa: CASSYFGQGRGGELFF
v_call: TRBV5-5; j_call: TRBJ2-1; d_call: TRBD2; cdr3_length: 16; clone_size: NA; cdr3_nt: TGTGCCAGCAGCTTGGTGCCTAGCGGGGATTACAATGAGCAGTTCTTC; cdr3_aa: CASSLVPSGDYNEQFF
v_call: TRBV7-2; j_call: TRBJ2-4; d_call: NA; cdr3_length: 14; clone_size: NA; cdr3_nt: TGTGCCAGCAGCCGGACAGAGGGAGAAAACATTCAGTACTTC; cdr3_aa: CASSRTEGENIQYF